The present T cell receptor (beta chain) was sequenced within a study of tumor-infiltrating lymphocytes in primary liver carcinoma. Study-wide background: All patients, whether men or women, fell within 30 to 69 years of age. Overall study results and limits: The difference in top-250-clone fraction between tumors and blood was significant, favoring tumors (p = 0.039). Detection in all five tumor regions applied to only about 7-24% of top clones.

Germline V CDR1 and CDR2: SGHKS, YYEKEE (reference sequence). This CDR3 spans 13 amino acids. Trimming took 10 bases from V and 5 from J, leaving 18 bases between them. Making TCR beta cDNA involved around 500 ng total RNA and a constant-region primer. Three rounds of nested multiplex PCR with slightly modified ARM-PCR produced TCR beta libraries. TRBV1-TRBV30 forward and Cbeta reverse primers drove the first two approximately 10-cycle rounds. MiXCR, applied by TCRdb to the multiplex PCR reads, yields one record per CDR3 protein. The sample consists of 70,000 to 85,000 distinct CDR3 sequences, over 70% of them appearing once. Regarding this clonotype: The target antigen is unknown. The CDR3 ends on some other residue instead of the conserved phenylalanine or tryptophan, so this is likely a read error.

It was from about 20-30 mg of unsorted bulk tissue that RNA and DNA were co-extracted. Patients showed chronic HBV infection and an absence of prior treatment. This receptor was identified in a woman aged 55 to 70 with primary liver carcinoma and hepatitis B virus infection. Sample: liver tumor tissue from sampling region 4. Noted subset: tumor region T4, right-lateral pole. The gene calls are TRBV5-5 and TRBJ2-5, with no clear D. The CDR3 DNA reads as TGTGCCTGCATCCCCCCGGCTAGGGAGACCCAGTACTCC. This sequence encodes CACIPPARETQYS.